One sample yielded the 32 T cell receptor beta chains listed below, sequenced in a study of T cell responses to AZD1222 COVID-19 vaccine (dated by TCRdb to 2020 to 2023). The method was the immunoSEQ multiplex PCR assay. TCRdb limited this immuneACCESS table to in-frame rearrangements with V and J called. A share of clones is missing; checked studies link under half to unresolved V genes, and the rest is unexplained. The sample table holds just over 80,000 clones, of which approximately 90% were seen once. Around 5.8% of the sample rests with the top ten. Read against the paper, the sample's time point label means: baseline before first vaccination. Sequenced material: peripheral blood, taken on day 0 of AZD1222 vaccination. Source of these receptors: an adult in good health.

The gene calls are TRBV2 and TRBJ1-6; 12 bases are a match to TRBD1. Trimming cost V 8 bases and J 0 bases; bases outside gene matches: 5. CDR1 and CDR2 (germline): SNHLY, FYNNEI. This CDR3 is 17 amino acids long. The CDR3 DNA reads TGTGCCAGCTTCGGGACAGGGGGCTCCTCCTATAATTCACCCCTCCACTTT. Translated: CASFGTGGSSYNSPLHF.

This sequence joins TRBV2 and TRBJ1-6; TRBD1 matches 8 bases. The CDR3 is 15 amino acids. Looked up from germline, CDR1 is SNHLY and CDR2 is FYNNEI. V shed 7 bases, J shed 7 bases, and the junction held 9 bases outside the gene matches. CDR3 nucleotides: TGTGCCAGCACAAAGGACAGGGCTGTCAATTCACCCCTCCACTTT. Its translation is CASTKDRAVNSPLHF.

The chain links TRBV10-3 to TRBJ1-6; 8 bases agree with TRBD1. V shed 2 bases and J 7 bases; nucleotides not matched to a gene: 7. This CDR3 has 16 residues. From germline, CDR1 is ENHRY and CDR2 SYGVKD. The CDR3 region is CAISERQGLNNSPLHF. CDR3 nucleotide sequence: TGTGCCATCAGTGAGAGACAGGGGCTGAACAATTCACCCCTCCACTTT.

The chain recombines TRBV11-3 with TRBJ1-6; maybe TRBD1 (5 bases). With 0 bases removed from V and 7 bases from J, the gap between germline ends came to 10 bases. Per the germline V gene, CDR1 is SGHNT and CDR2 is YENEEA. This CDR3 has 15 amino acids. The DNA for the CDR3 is TGTGCCAGCAGCTTAGATTCCCGGGGGAATTCACCCCTCCACTTT. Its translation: CASSLDSRGNSPLHF.

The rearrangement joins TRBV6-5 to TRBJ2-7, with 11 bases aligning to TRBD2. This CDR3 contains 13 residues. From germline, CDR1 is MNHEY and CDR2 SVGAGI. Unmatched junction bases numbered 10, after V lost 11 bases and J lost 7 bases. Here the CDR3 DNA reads TGTGCCGGCGAACTAGCGGGGGTTGGTGAGCAGTACTTC. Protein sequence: CAGELAGVGEQYF.

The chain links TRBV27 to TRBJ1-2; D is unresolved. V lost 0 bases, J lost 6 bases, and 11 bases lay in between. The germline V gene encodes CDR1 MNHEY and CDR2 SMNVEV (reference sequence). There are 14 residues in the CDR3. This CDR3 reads CASSLSNRWHGYTF. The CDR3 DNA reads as TGTGCCAGCAGTTTATCGAACAGATGGCATGGCTACACCTTC.

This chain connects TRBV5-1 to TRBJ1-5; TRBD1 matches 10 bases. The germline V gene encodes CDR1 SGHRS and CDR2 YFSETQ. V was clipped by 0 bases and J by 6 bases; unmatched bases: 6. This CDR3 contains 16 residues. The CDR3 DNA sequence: TGCGCCAGCAGCTTGGGCGGGACAGGGGAAGGTCAGCCCCAGCATTTT. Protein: CASSLGGTGEGQPQHF.

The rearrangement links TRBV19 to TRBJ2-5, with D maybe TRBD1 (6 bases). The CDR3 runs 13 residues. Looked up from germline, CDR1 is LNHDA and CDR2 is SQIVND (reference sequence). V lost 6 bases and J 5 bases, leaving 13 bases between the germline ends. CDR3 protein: CASRGGGGETQYF. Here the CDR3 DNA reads TGTGCCAGTAGAGGGGGTGGTGGGGAGACCCAGTACTTC.

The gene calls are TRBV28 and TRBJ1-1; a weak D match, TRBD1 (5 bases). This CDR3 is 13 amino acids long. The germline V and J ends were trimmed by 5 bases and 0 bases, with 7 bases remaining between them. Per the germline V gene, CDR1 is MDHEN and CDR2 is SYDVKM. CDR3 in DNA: TGTGCCAGCAGTAGGGACCTGAACACTGAAGCTTTCTTT. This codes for CASSRDLNTEAFF.

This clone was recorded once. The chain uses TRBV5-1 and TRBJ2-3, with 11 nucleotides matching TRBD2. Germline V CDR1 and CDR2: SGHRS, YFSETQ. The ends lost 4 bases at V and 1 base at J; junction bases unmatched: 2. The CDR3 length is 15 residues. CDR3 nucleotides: TGCGCCAGCAGCCGGACTAGCGGGCGCACAGATACGCAGTATTTT. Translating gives CASSRTSGRTDTQYF.

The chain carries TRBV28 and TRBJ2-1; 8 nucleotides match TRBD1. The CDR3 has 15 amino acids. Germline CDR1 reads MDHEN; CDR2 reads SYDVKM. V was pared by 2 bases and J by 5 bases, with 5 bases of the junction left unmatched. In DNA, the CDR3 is TGTGCCAGCAGTTTAATGGGACAGGCAAACAATGAGCAGTTCTTC. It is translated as CASSLMGQANNEQFF.

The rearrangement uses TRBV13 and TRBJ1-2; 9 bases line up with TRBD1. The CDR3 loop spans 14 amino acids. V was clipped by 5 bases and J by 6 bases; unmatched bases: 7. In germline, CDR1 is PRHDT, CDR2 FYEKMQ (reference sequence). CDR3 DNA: TGTGCCAGCAGCAGTAGACAGGGGGTGGATGGCTACACCTTC. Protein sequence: CASSSRQGVDGYTF.

CDR3 DNA sequence: TGTGCCAGCACCAGACAGGGGTCGGGAGATACGCAGTATTTT. This codes for CASTRQGSGDTQYF. The chain carries TRBV6-5 and TRBJ2-3; 8 nucleotides agree with TRBD1. CDR3 length: 14 amino acids. V shed 7 bases, J shed 5 bases, and the junction held 8 bases outside the gene matches. From germline, CDR1 is MNHEY and CDR2 SVGAGI.

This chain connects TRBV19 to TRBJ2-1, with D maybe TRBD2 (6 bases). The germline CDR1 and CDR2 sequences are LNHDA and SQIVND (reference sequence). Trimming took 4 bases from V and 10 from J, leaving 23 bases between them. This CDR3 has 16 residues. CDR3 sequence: CASSSTPGLAGVEQFF. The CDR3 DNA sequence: TGTGCCAGTAGTAGTACTCCGGGACTCGCCGGGGTAGAGCAGTTCTTC.

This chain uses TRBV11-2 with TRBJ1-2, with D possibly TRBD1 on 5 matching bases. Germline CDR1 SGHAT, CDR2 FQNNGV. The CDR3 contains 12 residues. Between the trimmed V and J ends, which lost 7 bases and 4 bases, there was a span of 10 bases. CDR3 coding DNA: TGTGCCAGCACCGAGACAGCCTATGGCTACACCTTC. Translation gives CASTETAYGYTF.

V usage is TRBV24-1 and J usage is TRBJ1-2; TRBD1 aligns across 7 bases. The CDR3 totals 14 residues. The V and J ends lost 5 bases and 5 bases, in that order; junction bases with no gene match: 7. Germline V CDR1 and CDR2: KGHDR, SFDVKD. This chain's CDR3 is CATSAPGGEYGYTF. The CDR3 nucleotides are TGTGCCACCAGTGCCCCAGGGGGGGAGTATGGCTACACCTTC.

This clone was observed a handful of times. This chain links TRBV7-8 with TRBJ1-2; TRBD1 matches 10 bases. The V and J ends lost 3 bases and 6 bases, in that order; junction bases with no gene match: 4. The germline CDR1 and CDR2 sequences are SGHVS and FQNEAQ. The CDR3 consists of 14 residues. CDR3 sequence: CASSFRGQGDGYTF. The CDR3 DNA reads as TGTGCCAGCAGCTTTCGAGGACAGGGGGATGGCTACACCTTC.

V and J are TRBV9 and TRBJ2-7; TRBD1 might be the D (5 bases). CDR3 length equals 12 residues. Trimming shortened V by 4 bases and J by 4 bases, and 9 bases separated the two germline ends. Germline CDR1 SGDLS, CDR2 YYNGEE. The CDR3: CASSSRQYEQYF. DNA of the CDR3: TGTGCCAGCAGCTCGAGACAGTACGAGCAGTACTTC.

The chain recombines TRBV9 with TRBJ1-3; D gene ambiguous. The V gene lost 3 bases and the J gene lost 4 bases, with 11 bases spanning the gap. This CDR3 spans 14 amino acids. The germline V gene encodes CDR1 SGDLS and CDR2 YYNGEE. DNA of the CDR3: TGTGCCAGCAGCGCCGACGTAGGAGGAAACACCATATATTTT. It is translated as CASSADVGGNTIYF.

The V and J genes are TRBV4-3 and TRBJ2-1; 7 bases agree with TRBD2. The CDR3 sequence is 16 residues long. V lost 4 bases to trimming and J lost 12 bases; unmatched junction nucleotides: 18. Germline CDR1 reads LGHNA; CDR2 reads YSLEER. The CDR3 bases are TGCGCCAGCAGCCCCAACCTATTAGCGGGCACAATTCGGCAGTTCTTC. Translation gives CASSPNLLAGTIRQFF.

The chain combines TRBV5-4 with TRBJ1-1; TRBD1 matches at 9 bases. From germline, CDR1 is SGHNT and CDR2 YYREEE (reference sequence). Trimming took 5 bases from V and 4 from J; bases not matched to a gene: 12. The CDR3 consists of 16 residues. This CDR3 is CASSEGTGLSLTEAFF. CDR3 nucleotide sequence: TGTGCCAGCAGTGAGGGGACAGGGCTCTCCCTCACTGAAGCTTTCTTT.

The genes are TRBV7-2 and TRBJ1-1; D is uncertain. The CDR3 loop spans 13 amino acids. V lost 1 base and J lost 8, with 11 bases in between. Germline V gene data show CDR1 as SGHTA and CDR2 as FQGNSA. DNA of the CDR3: TGTGCCAGCAGCTTAGGTGTAGGGTGGGAAGCTTTCTTT. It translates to CASSLGVGWEAFF.

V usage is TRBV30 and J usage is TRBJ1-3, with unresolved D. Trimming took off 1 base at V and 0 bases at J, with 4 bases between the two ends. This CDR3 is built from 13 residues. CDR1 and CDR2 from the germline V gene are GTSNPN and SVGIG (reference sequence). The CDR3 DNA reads TGTGCCTGGAGTGCGGGCTCTGGAAACACCATATATTTT. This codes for CAWSAGSGNTIYF.

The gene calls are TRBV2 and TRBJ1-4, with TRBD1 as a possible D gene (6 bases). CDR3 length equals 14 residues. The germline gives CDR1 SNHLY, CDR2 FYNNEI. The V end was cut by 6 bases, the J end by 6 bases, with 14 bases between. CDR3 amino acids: CASRAGTSDEKLFF. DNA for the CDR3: TGTGCCAGCAGAGCCGGGACATCCGATGAAAAACTGTTTTTT.

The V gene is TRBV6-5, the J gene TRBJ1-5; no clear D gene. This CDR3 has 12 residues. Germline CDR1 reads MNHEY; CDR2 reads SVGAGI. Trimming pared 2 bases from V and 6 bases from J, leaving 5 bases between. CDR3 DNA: TGTGCCAGCAGTTACATGGTTCAGCCCCAGCATTTT. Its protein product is CASSYMVQPQHF.

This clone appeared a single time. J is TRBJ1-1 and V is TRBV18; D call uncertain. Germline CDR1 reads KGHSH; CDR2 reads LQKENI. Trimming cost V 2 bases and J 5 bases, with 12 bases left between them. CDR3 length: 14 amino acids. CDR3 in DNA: TGTGCCAGCTCACCAACGTCCTTAAGGACTGAAGCTTTCTTT. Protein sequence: CASSPTSLRTEAFF.

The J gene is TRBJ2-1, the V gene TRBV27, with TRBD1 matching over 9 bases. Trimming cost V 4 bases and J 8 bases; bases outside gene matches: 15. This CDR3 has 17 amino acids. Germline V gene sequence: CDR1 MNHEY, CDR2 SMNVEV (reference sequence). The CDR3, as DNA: TGTGCCAGCAGTTCTCTTAGAATCCGGGACAGGGATGATGAGCAGTTCTTC. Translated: CASSSLRIRDRDDEQFF.

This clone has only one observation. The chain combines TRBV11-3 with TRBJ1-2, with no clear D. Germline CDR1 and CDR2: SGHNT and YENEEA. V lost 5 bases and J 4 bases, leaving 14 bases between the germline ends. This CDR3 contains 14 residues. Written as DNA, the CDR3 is TGTGCCAGCAGCCGTCATCAACTCCCCTATGGCTACACCTTC. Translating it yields CASSRHQLPYGYTF.

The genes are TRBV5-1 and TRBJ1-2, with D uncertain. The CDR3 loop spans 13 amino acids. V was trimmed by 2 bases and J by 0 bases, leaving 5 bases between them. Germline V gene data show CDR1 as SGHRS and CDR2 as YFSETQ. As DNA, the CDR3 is TGCGCCAGCAGCTTATCCACTAACTATGGCTACACCTTC. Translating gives CASSLSTNYGYTF.

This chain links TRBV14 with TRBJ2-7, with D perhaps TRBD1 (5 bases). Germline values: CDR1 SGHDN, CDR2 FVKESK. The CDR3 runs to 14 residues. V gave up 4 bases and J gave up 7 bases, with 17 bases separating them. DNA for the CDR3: TGTGCCAGCAGCCCAAGACAGATCGATCGGGAGCAGTACTTC. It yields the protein CASSPRQIDREQYF. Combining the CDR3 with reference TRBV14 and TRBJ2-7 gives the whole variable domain EAGVTQFPSHSVIEKGQTVTLRCDPISGHDNLYWYRRVMGKEIKFLLHFVKESKQDESGMPNNRFLAERTGGTYSTLKVQPAELEDSGVYFCASSPRQIDREQYFGPGTRLTVT.

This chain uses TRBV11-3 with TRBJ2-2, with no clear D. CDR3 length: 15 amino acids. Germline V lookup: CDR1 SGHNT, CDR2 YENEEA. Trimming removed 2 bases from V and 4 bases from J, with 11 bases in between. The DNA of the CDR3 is TGTGCCAGCAGCTTAAATGGCCTAGGCACCGGGGAGCTGTTTTTT. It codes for CASSLNGLGTGELFF.

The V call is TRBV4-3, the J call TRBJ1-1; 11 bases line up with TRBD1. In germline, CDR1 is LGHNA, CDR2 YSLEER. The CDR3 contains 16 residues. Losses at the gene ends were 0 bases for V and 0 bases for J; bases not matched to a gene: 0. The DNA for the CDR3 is TGCGCCAGCAGCCAAGAGGACAGGGGGCTGAACACTGAAGCTTTCTTT. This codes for CASSQEDRGLNTEAFF.